The entry below gives a single TCR beta chain sequence along with its context. Its antigen remains unidentified. Heparinised blood was drawn once per donor, averaging around 120 mL. These data are taken from a study of beta chain features in type 1 diabetes. Findings of the study overall: Moderately but significantly shorter TCRB CDR3s were found in Type 1 diabetes patients in all four CD4+ subsets. Fewer insertions but more deletions were seen at VDJ junctions in type 1 diabetes patients.

The sequenced template was cDNA made from the entire isolated RNA. For naive, central memory and regulatory T cell samples, reads averaged around 3.5 million. Only in-frame clones appear in the TCRdb table, and some are missing; sequencing was by immunoSEQ multiplex PCR. Of 300,000 to 400,000 clones listed, about 10% were seen once; the top ten hold about 0.6%. Germline CDR1 and CDR2: SQVTM and ANQGSEA. This CDR3 spans 13 amino acids. Trimming took 5 bases from V and 6 from J; bases not matched to a gene: 5. The rearrangement joins TRBV29-1 to TRBJ2-4; 9 bases map to TRBD1. The specimen was central memory CD4+ T cells from blood. This receptor was identified in a man in his thirties or forties with type 1 diabetes. CDR3 protein: CSVLRGQGNIQYF. The CDR3 bases are TGCAGCGTTCTGCGGGGACAGGGAAACATTCAGTACTTC. The full variable domain, rest sourced from reference TRBV29-1 and TRBJ2-4, is SAVISQKPSRDICQRGTSLTIQCQVDSQVTMMFWYRQQPGQSLTLIATANQGSEATYESGFVIDKFPISRPNLTFSTLTVSNMSPEDSSIYLCSVLRGQGNIQYFGAGTRLSVL.